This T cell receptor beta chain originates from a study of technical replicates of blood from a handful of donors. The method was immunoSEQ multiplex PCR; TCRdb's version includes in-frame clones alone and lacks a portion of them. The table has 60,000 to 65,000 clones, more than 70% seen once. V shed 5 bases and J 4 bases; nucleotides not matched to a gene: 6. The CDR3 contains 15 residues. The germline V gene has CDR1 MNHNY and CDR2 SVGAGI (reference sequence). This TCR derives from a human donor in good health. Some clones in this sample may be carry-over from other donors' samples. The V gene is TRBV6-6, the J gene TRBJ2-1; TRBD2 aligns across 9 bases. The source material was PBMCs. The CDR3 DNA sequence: TGTGCCAGCAGTAAACGACTAGCGGAGTACAATGAGCAGTTCTTC. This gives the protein CASSKRLAEYNEQFF.